The source of this T cell receptor beta chain is a study of blood T cell repertoires in COVID-19 (dated by TCRdb to 2019 to 2021). About the study as a whole: Collaborator samples came from the United States, Italy and Spain and covered acute and convalescent phases of COVID-19. The prospective study material was composed of cDNA or gDNA derived from T cells, B-cell-depleted T cells, or PBMCs. Deeply sampled blood TCRbeta repertoires from subjects exposed to, actively infected with, or recovered from COVID-19 were included in the dataset. The repertoires were released in a freely available public database meant as a resource for research on the immune response to SARS-CoV-2. Samples came from the ongoing ImmuneRACE study (first 160 participants) plus 1,254 subjects from 6 global collaborators. Nearly every sample came with metadata listing a de-identified subject ID, COVID-19 status, age in years and sex. Where available, HLA class I and class II types were taken from metadata supplied by the sample provider and were not determined by assay-based typing. Study-wide findings and limitations: The quantity of clinical and demographic metadata differed by source and by participant and was supplied without curation.

As regards this clone: Its cognate antigen has yet to be identified. No per-base quality is available; no much larger clone lies one base away.

TCRbeta CDR3 regions were amplified from genomic DNA using the immunoSEQ Assay, a bias-controlled multiplex PCR. In the authors' own workflow: The number of nucleated cells in each sample was estimated from the amplification of reference gene primers within the assay. To quantify the absolute abundance of each unique TCRbeta CDR3 rearrangement, sequence reads were collapsed and filtered. For each sample, productive Simpson clonality was calculated as the square root of Simpson's diversity index across productive rearrangements. In TCRdb, the immuneACCESS table is reduced to in-frame sequences with V and J assigned. These tables do not hold every clone; where another copy was compared, an unresolved V gene accounts for under half, and the others remain unexplained. That table furnishes V, J and clone size, whereas the DNA furnished D and trimming. The sample includes about 230,000 clones, with 84% observed a single time. Approximately 1.5% of the sample comes from the top ten.

Another Seattle source contributed samples from volunteer blood donors who had recovered from COVID-19. The collaborating institutions used their own protocols to collect whole blood in K2EDTA tubes. For TCRbeta analysis, collaborators shipped samples as frozen whole blood, isolated PBMCs, or DNA extracted from either of those sample types. Trimming accounts for 5 bases at V and 8 bases at J, while the number of junction bases matched to no gene is 5. Reading from cysteine to phenylalanine, the CDR3 counts 12 amino acids. CDR3 DNA is the only sequence kept; it has 36 bases, read in frame from the first base. The germline V gene sets CDR1 to MDHEN and CDR2 to SYDVKM.

Material for sequencing was peripheral blood. This receptor chain uses TRBV28 and TRBJ1-1, with 7 junctional bases fitting TRBD1. This TCR derives from a woman between 40 and 55 years old who had recovered from COVID-19. The CDR3 corresponds to CASSVDRVEAFF. The nucleotide sequence is TGTGCCAGCAGTGTCGACAGGGTCGAAGCTTTCTTT.